These T cell receptor beta chains were read from a single sample in a study of shared clonotypes between healthy human individuals. Produced via immunoSEQ multiplex PCR; TCRdb's table is partial and in-frame only. The data hold millions of clones, with just under 95% observed a single time. Sequences were obtained from naive CD8+ T cells sorted from blood. Receptor source: a young man in good health. CDR3s include the opening cysteine and the closing phenylalanine or tryptophan. A D gene is named only where the DNA matches it firmly. A row's size may be missing; if present it is once, few, many or a size class.

cdr3_length | j_call | d_call | clone_size | v_call | cdr3_nt | cdr3_aa
16 | TRBJ2-1 | TRBD2 | . | TRBV6-5 | TGTGCCAGCAGTTACGCGCGGGAGGGCCTTCTGGGCGAGCAGTTCTTC | CASSYAREGLLGEQFF
14 | TRBJ2-7 | TRBD2 | . | TRBV19 | TGTGCCAGTAGTCCGGTAGCGGGAGAGGCCGAGCAGTACTTC | CASSPVAGEAEQYF
14 | TRBJ2-7 | . | . | TRBV11-1 | TGTGCCAGCAGCCCTCCTAGCCAGCAATACGAGCAGTACTTC | CASSPPSQQYEQYF
13 | TRBJ1-1 | . | few | TRBV10-2 | TGCGCCAGCAGTGAGTCTGCATACACTGAAGCTTTCTTT | CASSESAYTEAFF
15 | TRBJ1-4 | . | . | TRBV7-8 | TGTGCCAGCAGCAGACTAGGAGCAACTAATGAAAAACTGTTTTTT | CASSRLGATNEKLFF
13 | TRBJ2-1 | . | . | TRBV7-9 | TGTGCCAGCAGCCGCGGCTCCTACAATGAGCAGTTCTTC | CASSRGSYNEQFF
13 | TRBJ2-7 | . | once | TRBV18 | TGTGCCAGTAGGCCCCTAGAGTCCTACGAGCAGTACTTC | CASRPLESYEQYF
17 | TRBJ1-1 | TRBD1 | . | TRBV5-1 | TGCGCCAGCAGCAAGGGACAGGGGGATGGAGCGAACACTGAAGCTTTCTTT | CASSKGQGDGANTEAFF
12 | TRBJ2-5 | . | . | TRBV9 | TGTGCCAGCGGGGGGCTCGGAGAGACCCAGTACTTC | CASGGLGETQYF
16 | TRBJ1-5 | TRBD1 | few | TRBV19 | TGTGCCAGTAGTCCCGGGACAGTCCTTAGCAATCAGCCCCAGCATTTT | CASSPGTVLSNQPQHF
16 | TRBJ2-1 | . | once | TRBV4-1 | TGCGCCAGCAGCCCATTACTGGCGGCAGGGGACAATGAGCAGTTCTTC | CASSPLLAAGDNEQFF
14 | TRBJ2-1 | TRBD2 | once | TRBV28 | TGTGCCAGCAAAAATGGGGGGGAAATGAATGAGCAGTTCTTC | CASKNGGEMNEQFF
15 | TRBJ1-2 | . | . | TRBV4-3 | TGCGCCAGCAGCCAAGGAAGATGGGTCGGCTATGGCTACACCTTC | CASSQGRWVGYGYTF
15 | TRBJ2-5 | TRBD2 | . | TRBV7-2 | TGTGCCAGCAGCTTATTTGCGGGGGGGCTGGAGACCCAGTACTTC | CASSLFAGGLETQYF
14 | TRBJ2-2 | . | . | TRBV7-8 | TGTGCCAGCACGTGGCGGGGAGACACCGGGGAGCTGTTTTTT | CASTWRGDTGELFF
14 | TRBJ1-1 | TRBD1 | . | TRBV28 | TGTGCCAGCAGTTCAGGGGGAGAGAACACTGAAGCTTTCTTT | CASSSGGENTEAFF
17 | TRBJ2-7 | TRBD1 | . | TRBV11-2 | TGTGCCAGCAGCTTAGGTCCCGGGACAGGGGACAACCACGAGCAGTACTTC | CASSLGPGTGDNHEQYF
13 | TRBJ2-7 | . | . | TRBV10-3 | TGTGCCATCAGTGAGTCGTATCTCGAGGAGCAGTACTTC | CAISESYLEEQYF
15 | TRBJ2-1 | TRBD2 | . | TRBV4-3 | TGCGCCAGCAGCCAAGGCGGGAGGGCCGTGGATGAGCAGTTCTTC | CASSQGGRAVDEQFF
16 | TRBJ2-7 | . | . | TRBV27 | TGTGCCAGCACTCACAGCATAGGCAGGAGCTCCTACGAGCAGTACTTC | CASTHSIGRSSYEQYF
13 | TRBJ1-2 | TRBD1 | once | TRBV5-5 | TGTGCCAGCAGCCTCGGGACAGGGATTGGCTACACCTTC | CASSLGTGIGYTF
14 | TRBJ2-5 | . | . | TRBV7-9 | TGTGCCAGCAGCTTAAGGACAGTTCAAGAGACCCAGTACTTC | CASSLRTVQETQYF
16 | TRBJ2-7 | TRBD2 | . | TRBV27 | TGTGCCAGCAGTCTTTTGGCTTCTAGCGGCCCGGCCGAGCAGTACTTC | CASSLLASSGPAEQYF
12 | TRBJ2-5 | . | . | TRBV7-2 | TGTGCCAGCAGCGTGCCCTGGTCGATTGGGTACTTC | CASSVPWSIGYF
14 | TRBJ2-7 | TRBD1 | . | TRBV2 | TGTGCCAGCAGGACCGGGACAGTAAGGGGCGAGCAGTACTTC | CASRTGTVRGEQYF
12 | TRBJ2-1 | . | . | TRBV7-9 | TGTGCCAGCAGCTCCTTGTCGTATGAGCAGTTCTTC | CASSSLSYEQFF
13 | TRBJ2-7 | . | . | TRBV6-6 | TGTGCCAGCAGTCTAAGTCGGACGCACGAGCAGTACTTC | CASSLSRTHEQYF
15 | TRBJ1-3 | . | . | TRBV28 | TGTGCCAGCAGTCCATGGGGGGTCTCTGGAAACACCATATATTTT | CASSPWGVSGNTIYF
16 | TRBJ1-2 | TRBD1 | . | TRBV5-1 | TGCGCCAGCAGCACCGAAAGGACAGGGGCACTGTATGGCTACACCTTC | CASSTERTGALYGYTF
12 | TRBJ2-1 | . | . | TRBV11-3 | TGTGCCAGCAGCTTAGAGGGTAATGAGCAGTTCTTC | CASSLEGNEQFF
13 | TRBJ1-1 | . | . | TRBV4-1 | TGCGCCAGCAGCCAAATATCCGGGACTGAAGCTTTCTTT | CASSQISGTEAFF
13 | TRBJ2-3 | . | . | TRBV5-4 | TGTGCCAGCAGCTCCCTAGGGACTGATACGCAGTATTTT | CASSSLGTDTQYF
15 | TRBJ2-1 | TRBD1 | . | TRBV13 | TGTGCCAGCAGCCCGGGACAGGGGATCTACAATGAGCAGTTCTTC | CASSPGQGIYNEQFF
14 | TRBJ2-1 | . | . | TRBV28 | TGTGCCAGCAGTTTACAAACAGGCTACAATGAGCAGTTCTTC | CASSLQTGYNEQFF
16 | TRBJ2-5 | . | . | TRBV18 | TGTGCCAGCTCACCATCAGGGACCCCGCTCGGAGAGACCCAGTACTTC | CASSPSGTPLGETQYF
16 | TRBJ2-1 | TRBD2 | . | TRBV6-1 | TGTGCCAGCAGTGAACCACTAGCGGGAGTCTACAATGAGCAGTTCTTC | CASSEPLAGVYNEQFF
15 | TRBJ2-1 | . | . | TRBV27 | TGTGCCAGCAGTTTAGCCGAAACTATTTTGAATGAGCAGTTCTTC | CASSLAETILNEQFF
15 | TRBJ2-5 | TRBD2 | . | TRBV5-1 | TGCGCCAGCAGGCTGAGCGGGGGGTACCAAGAGACCCAGTACTTC | CASRLSGGYQETQYF
13 | TRBJ2-1 | . | . | TRBV14 | TGTGCCAGCAGCCAATATATCGGGTATGAGCAGTTCTTC | CASSQYIGYEQFF
14 | TRBJ1-4 | TRBD1 | . | TRBV2 | TGTGCCAGCACCTCCGGGACAGGGTTCGAAAAACTGTTTTTT | CASTSGTGFEKLFF
16 | TRBJ1-1 | . | . | TRBV4-3 | TGCGCCAGCAGCCAAGATCAATTTGGGGGGAACACTGAAGCTTTCTTT | CASSQDQFGGNTEAFF